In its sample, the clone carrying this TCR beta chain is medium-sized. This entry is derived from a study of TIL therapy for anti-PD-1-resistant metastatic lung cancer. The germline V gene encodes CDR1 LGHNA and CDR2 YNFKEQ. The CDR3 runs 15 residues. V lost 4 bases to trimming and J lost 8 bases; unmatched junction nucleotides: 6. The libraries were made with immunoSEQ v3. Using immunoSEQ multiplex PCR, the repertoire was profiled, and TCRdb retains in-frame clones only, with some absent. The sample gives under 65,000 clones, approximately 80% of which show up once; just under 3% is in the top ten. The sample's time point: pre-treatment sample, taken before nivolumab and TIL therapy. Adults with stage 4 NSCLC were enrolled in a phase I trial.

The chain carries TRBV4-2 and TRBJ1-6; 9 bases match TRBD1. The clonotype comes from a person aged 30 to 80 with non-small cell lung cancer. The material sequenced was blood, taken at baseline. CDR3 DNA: TGTGCCAGCAGCCTTACAGGGACAGGGTATTCACCCCTCCACTTT. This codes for CASSLTGTGYSPLHF.